The rows below give T cell receptor beta chains drawn from one sample of a study of cytomegalovirus exposure and HLA in healthy donors. Measured with immunoSEQ multiplex PCR; TCRdb has only the in-frame clones, and not every one. The table gives around 190,000 clones; the top ten clones make up about 1% of it. What was sequenced was PBMCs. The source of these receptors is a woman aged 25 to 39 in good health and CMV-seropositive. The CDR3 runs from the conserved cysteine through the conserved F or W. D genes are given only for firm matches.

>TRBV27|NA|TRBJ2-1
TGTGCCAGCAGTTCATTCTCAGGGCAGTTCTTC
CASSSFSGQFF
>TRBV19|NA|TRBJ2-3
TGTGCCAGTAGTATAGGGGTTTCGGCGGGAAAGGCAGATACGCAGTATTTT
CASSIGVSAGKADTQYF
>TRBV20-1|NA|TRBJ2-7
TGCAGCGGGGGTTTTTACGAGCAGTACTTC
CSGGFYEQYF
>TRBV2|TRBD2|TRBJ2-1
TGTGCCAGCAGTGAAGGGACTAGCGGGAGGCCACGTGAGGATGAGCAGTTCTTC
CASSEGTSGRPREDEQFF
>TRBV14|NA|TRBJ1-2
TGTGCCAGCAGCCAGAAGAAAGGGGCAGGAGAGTGGGGTGGCTACACCTTC
CASSQKKGAGEWGGYTF
>TRBV5-5|NA|TRBJ1-1
TGTGCCAGCAGCTTTTCCCCTGGACAGTTGAACACTGAAGCTTTCTTT
CASSFSPGQLNTEAFF
>TRBV4-1|TRBD2|TRBJ2-7
TGCGCCAGCAGCCCGGGACTAGCGGGGGTCTACGAGCAGTACTTC
CASSPGLAGVYEQYF
>TRBV6-4|TRBD1|TRBJ2-3
TGTGCCAGCAGCCCGACAGGGCGGGCAGATACGCAGTATTTT
CASSPTGRADTQYF
>TRBV7-9|NA|TRBJ1-6
TGTGCCAGCAGCTGGGGAGATCCGCAGAATTCACCCCTCCACTTT
CASSWGDPQNSPLHF
>TRBV7-2|NA|TRBJ2-7
TGTGCCAGCAGCTTAGGTAGTACAGACACCTACGAGCAGTACTTC
CASSLGSTDTYEQYF
>TRBV7-2|NA|TRBJ2-5
TGTGCCAGCAGCTTAGGCCCCACAGGTCTTCAGGGGACCCAGTACTTC
CASSLGPTGLQGTQYF
>TRBV5-1|NA|TRBJ1-3
TGCGCCAGCAGCTTGGGGGCCGTGAGCTCTGGAAACACCATATATTTT
CASSLGAVSSGNTIYF
>TRBV11-2|TRBD1|TRBJ2-7
TGTGCCAGCAGCCGCGGGACAGGGGGCTCTTCTTCCAACTACGAGCAGTACTTC
CASSRGTGGSSSNYEQYF
>TRBV6-5|TRBD1|TRBJ1-6
TGTGCCAGCAGTTATTCCGACAGGGGTTGGGCCCCCCTCCACTTT
CASSYSDRGWAPLHF
>TRBV5-1|TRBD1|TRBJ2-7
TGCGCCAGCTCCCGAGACAGGGGCCCCTACGAGCAGTACTTC
CASSRDRGPYEQYF
>TRBV14|TRBD1|TRBJ1-6
TGTGCCAGCAGCCAGAGCTGGACAGGGGACTCACCCCTCCACTTT
CASSQSWTGDSPLHF
>TRBV6-5|NA|TRBJ1-2
TGTGCCAGCTCACCAGGGATGGGCTGGTATGGCTACACCTTC
CASSPGMGWYGYTF
>TRBV5-6|TRBD2|TRBJ2-5
TGTGCCAGCAGCCGCGGGCTAGCGGAGATTCAAGAGACCCAGTACTTC
CASSRGLAEIQETQYF
>TRBV4-1|NA|TRBJ2-5
TGCGCCAGCAGCCCGCAGTACGCGGGGTTGGGACAAGAGACCCAGTACTTC
CASSPQYAGLGQETQYF
>TRBV30|NA|TRBJ1-3
TGTGCCTGGTTTAGACAGCTTTCAGGAAACACCATATATTTT
CAWFRQLSGNTIYF
>TRBV7-9|NA|TRBJ2-3
TGCGCCAGCAGCCGACTGTACACAGATACGCAGTATTTT
CASSRLYTDTQYF
>TRBV25-1|TRBD1|TRBJ1-3
TGTGCCAGCAGCCGACAGGGGCGAGGGGGAAACACCATATATTTT
CASSRQGRGGNTIYF
>TRBV5-4|NA|TRBJ1-2
TGTGCCAGCAGCTTGAAGTTAGCTGACCCTAACTATGGCTACACCTTC
CASSLKLADPNYGYTF
>TRBV5-1|NA|TRBJ1-2
TGCGCCAGCAGCTTGGCCGGGGGGGGCTATGGCTACACCTTC
CASSLAGGGYGYTF
>TRBV13|TRBD2|TRBJ2-7
TGTGCCAGCAGCTTTAGCGGGAGAAGGGACTTGGGGGAGCAGTACTTC
CASSFSGRRDLGEQYF
>TRBV30|TRBD2|TRBJ2-5
TGTGCCTGGAGGGAAACTAGCGGGAGGACAGAGACCCAGTACTTC
CAWRETSGRTETQYF
>TRBV4-3|NA|TRBJ1-2
TGCGCCAGCAGCTCCGGGATCCACAACTATGGCTACACCTTC
CASSSGIHNYGYTF
>TRBV14|NA|TRBJ1-1
TGTGCCAGCAGCCAACCCACAGCTTTGCTGAACACTGAAGCTTTCTTT
CASSQPTALLNTEAFF
>TRBV30|TRBD1|TRBJ1-2
TGTGCCTGGAGTGCCGGGACAGGGGTATTTGGCTACACCTTC
CAWSAGTGVFGYTF
>TRBV18|NA|TRBJ2-1
TGTGCCAGCTCACTTCTCGGCGGTTACAATGAGCAGTTCTTC
CASSLLGGYNEQFF
>TRBV29-1|TRBD1|TRBJ1-1
TGCAGCGTTGAAGTCAGAGGACAGGGGCGCACTGAAGCTTTCTTT
CSVEVRGQGRTEAFF
>TRBV11-2|NA|TRBJ2-3
TGTGCCAGCAGCCCCACGGGACAACCTAGCACAGATACGCAGTATTTT
CASSPTGQPSTDTQYF
>TRBV15|NA|TRBJ1-1
TGTGCCACCAGCAGCAGGGGAAGGTTCACTGAAGCTTTCTTT
CATSSRGRFTEAFF
>TRBV2|TRBD2|TRBJ2-5
TGTGCCAGCGGGCCAACCGGGACTACGGAGACCCAGTACTTC
CASGPTGTTETQYF
>TRBV28|NA|TRBJ1-1
TGTGCCAGCAGTGCACCCAGGGTCATGAACACTGAAGCTTTCTTT
CASSAPRVMNTEAFF
>TRBV29-1|NA|TRBJ2-4
TGCAGCGTTGAAGCGGAGGCCCGGATTCAGTACTTC
CSVEAEARIQYF
>TRBV6-6|TRBD1|TRBJ2-7
TGTGCCAGCAGTTACCCGACAGGGGGAACCTACGAGCAGTACTTC
CASSYPTGGTYEQYF
>TRBV15|TRBD1|TRBJ2-7
TGTGCCACCAGCAGAGGACAGGGGGAGGCCTACGAGCAGTACTTC
CATSRGQGEAYEQYF
>TRBV2|NA|TRBJ1-3
TGTGCCAGCAGTGAAGCAGCGGGAGACACCATATATTTT
CASSEAAGDTIYF
>TRBV19|NA|TRBJ1-5
TGTGCCAGTAGTCCGCAGGATCAGCCCCAGCATTTT
CASSPQDQPQHF
>TRBV5-4|NA|TRBJ2-7
TGTGCCAGCAGCGTGGACTTGACATACGAGCAGTACTTC
CASSVDLTYEQYF
>TRBV5-4|TRBD2|TRBJ2-5
TGTGCCAGCAGTTCCGGGACTAGCGGGAGTGGGCGAGAGGAGACCCAGTACTTC
CASSSGTSGSGREETQYF
>TRBV7-9|TRBD1|TRBJ2-2
TGTGCCAGCACCATCGGGACAGGGGCCGACGGGGAGCTGTTTTTT
CASTIGTGADGELFF
>TRBV29-1|TRBD2|TRBJ2-7
TGCAGCGTTGCCCCCGGAAGACTAGCGGGAGAGCAGTACTTC
CSVAPGRLAGEQYF
>TRBV2|NA|TRBJ2-5
TGTGCCAGCAGTCAGACAGAAGAGACCCAGTACTTC
CASSQTEETQYF
>TRBV7-6|TRBD2|TRBJ2-2
TGTGCCAGCAGCTTAGCGTCAACTAGCGGGGGGGTCTTAAGAGTCAACACCGGGGAGCTGTTTTTT
CASSLASTSGGVLRVNTGELFF